The 27 T cell receptor beta chains in this list originate from one sample, sequenced in a study of PD-L1 blockade in urothelial cancer. Profiled with immunoSEQ multiplex PCR; TCRdb holds only in-frame clones, not every one. The repertoire includes around 27,000 clones, 80% of them detected once, and around 2% sits in the top ten. The input for sequencing was PBMCs, taken around atezolizumab (anti-PD-L1) treatment. Receptors originate from a man aged 50 or older with urothelial cancer.

The V and J genes are TRBV7-6 and TRBJ2-7; D is perhaps TRBD1 (6 bases). This CDR3 contains 17 residues. The V end was cut by 1 base, the J end by 0 bases, with 16 bases between. Germline V gene data show CDR1 as SGHVS and CDR2 as FNYEAQ. The CDR3 DNA reads as TGTGCCAGCAGCTTAGGACCAATGGGGGCCCCCTCCTACGAGCAGTACGTC. It encodes CASSLGPMGAPSYEQYV.

This clone was observed once. The J gene is TRBJ2-7, the V gene TRBV6-1; possible D gene TRBD2, 5 bases. Germline V gene lookup returns CDR1 MNHNS and CDR2 SASEGT. This CDR3 comprises 14 residues. V was clipped by 2 bases and J by 9 bases, with 17 bases between them. The CDR3 reads CASSETTRASRQYV. Written as DNA, the CDR3 is TGTGCCAGCAGTGAAACTACGAGGGCTTCGCGGCAGTACGTC.

This chain joins TRBV7-9 and TRBJ1-1; D uncertain. CDR1 SEHNR and CDR2 FQNEAQ come from the germline V gene (reference sequence). Trimming left V 1 base short and J 1 base short, with 7 bases between. This CDR3 is built from 14 residues. In DNA, the CDR3 is TGTGCCAGCAGCTTAGTAACAGAGAACACTGAAGCTTTCTTT. It yields the protein CASSLVTENTEAFF. Using reference TRBV7-9 and TRBJ1-1 for the parts outside the CDR3, the full variable domain is DTGVSQNPRHKITKRGQNVTFRCDPISEHNRLYWYRQTLGQGPEFLTYFQNEAQLEKSRLLSDRFSAERPKGSFSTLEIQRTEQGDSAMYLCASSLVTENTEAFFGQGTRLTVV.

The rearrangement links TRBV30 to TRBJ1-1; no clear D gene. The CDR3 is 13 residues long. With 0 bases removed from V and 3 bases from J, the gap between germline ends came to 8 bases. Germline V gene lookup returns CDR1 GTSNPN and CDR2 SVGIG (reference sequence). CDR3: CAWSVAGYTEAFF. In DNA form, the CDR3 reads TGTGCCTGGAGTGTAGCGGGTTACACTGAAGCTTTCTTT.

This chain uses TRBV28 with TRBJ1-1; D gene unclear. The germline V and J ends were trimmed by 3 bases and 8 bases, with 7 bases remaining between them. The CDR3 consists of 11 residues. CDR1 is MDHEN and CDR2 is SYDVKM in the germline V gene. CDR3 sequence: CASSFTSEAFF. CDR3 nucleotides: TGTGCCAGCAGTTTTACTTCAGAAGCTTTCTTT.

This clone was observed a few times. The chain has TRBV5-1 and TRBJ1-5; maybe TRBD1 (6 bases). Germline V gene lookup returns CDR1 SGHRS and CDR2 YFSETQ. The CDR3 is 19 amino acids. V lost 3 bases, J lost 0 bases, and 22 bases lay in between. The DNA of the CDR3 is TGCGCCAGCAGCTCTAACAGGGTTGACGCGCGTTATAGCAATCAGCCCCAGCATTTT. Protein: CASSSNRVDARYSNQPQHF.

The rearrangement uses TRBV19 and TRBJ2-1; tentatively, D is TRBD2 (5 bases). Germline loops: CDR1 LNHDA, CDR2 SQIVND (reference sequence). Trimming removed 4 bases at V and 3 bases at J, with 7 bases between. The CDR3 runs to 13 residues. In nucleotides, the CDR3 is TGTGCCAGTAGTAGCCGGGACTACAATGAGCAGTTCTTC. It codes for CASSSRDYNEQFF.

A note on this clone: An end of the junction does not agree with germline; a read error may underlie this. The chain employs TRBV25-1 and TRBJ1-1; tentatively, D is TRBD1 (6 bases). The CDR3 consists of 11 residues. Germline loops: CDR1 MGHDK, CDR2 SYGVNS. CDR3 sequence (DNA): TGTGCCAGCAGTGATGGGACATTTCCCCACTTT. It codes for CASSDGTFPHF.

This chain uses TRBV5-6 with TRBJ2-6, with D maybe TRBD2 (5 bases). The V gene's germline CDR1 is SGHDT and CDR2 YYEEEE. CDR3 length: 17 amino acids. Trimming removed 4 bases from V and 3 bases from J, with 17 bases in between. DNA for the CDR3: TGTGCCAGCAGCCCGGAAATCGGGGTTTATGGGGCCAACGTCCTGACTTTC. It translates to CASSPEIGVYGANVLTF.

This clone was counted only a few times. This sequence joins TRBV14 and TRBJ1-1, with D unresolved. V was clipped by 2 bases and J by 6 bases, with 7 bases between them. The CDR3 totals 12 residues. Germline CDR1 and CDR2: SGHDN and FVKESK. The CDR3 spells CASSQLPAEAFF. CDR3 in DNA: TGTGCCAGCAGCCAACTGCCGGCTGAAGCTTTCTTT.

The genes are TRBV11-2 and TRBJ2-6; D is possibly TRBD2 (5 bases). This CDR3 spans 17 amino acids. V shed 2 bases and J shed 0 bases, with 11 bases lying between them. Germline CDR1 reads SGHAT; CDR2 reads FQNNGV. The CDR3 region has the DNA TGTGCCAGCAGCTTACGCCTAGCTGGCTCTGGGGCCAACGTCCTGACTTTC. This encodes CASSLRLAGSGANVLTF. The full variable domain, in which reference TRBV11-2 and TRBJ2-6 provide the parts outside the CDR3, is EAGVAQSPRYKIIEKRQSVAFWCNPISGHATLYWYQQILGQGPKLLIQFQNNGVVDDSQLPKDRFSAERLKGVDSTLKIQPAKLEDSAVYLCASSLRLAGSGANVLTFGAGSRLTVL.

This clone was seen more than once but under ten times. The V and J genes are TRBV21-1 and TRBJ2-5; the table's D call TRBD1 went unverified against the DNA. TRBV21-1 is recorded as a pseudogene. The length of the CDR3 is 17 residues. In DNA form, the CDR3 reads TGTGCCAGCCGCAGGGTTTTAAGCGACAGGGAACGAGAGACCCAGTACTTC. Its translation is CASRRVLSDRERETQYF.

CDR3 region: CASSPSAGINQPQHF. The CDR3 nucleotides read TGTGCCAGCTCACCCTCAGCAGGGATCAATCAGCCCCAGCATTTT. The chain is built from TRBV18 and TRBJ1-5; the D gene is possibly TRBD1 (5 bases). The germline V and J ends were trimmed by 3 bases and 3 bases, with 12 bases remaining between them. CDR3 size: 15 residues. The germline CDR1 and CDR2 sequences are KGHSH and LQKENI.

The chain joins TRBV6-6 to TRBJ1-5, with no clear D. CDR3 length: 16 amino acids. Looked up from germline, CDR1 is MNHNY and CDR2 is SVGAGI (reference sequence). The V and J ends lost 2 bases and 0 bases respectively, with 11 bases between them. The CDR3 coding sequence is TGTGCCAGCAGTTACGGTGGAGACCATAGCAATCAGCCCCAGCATTTT. It specifies CASSYGGDHSNQPQHF.

This clone was detected only once. The rearrangement joins TRBV19 to TRBJ1-1, with 9 bases fitting TRBD1. Per germline, CDR1 LNHDA and CDR2 SQIVND (reference sequence). The V and J ends lost 6 bases and 1 base, in that order; junction bases with no gene match: 12. The CDR3 runs to 17 residues. The DNA of the CDR3 is TGTGCCAGTAGACCTACCGGGACAGGGAGCCCGAACACTGAAGCTTTCTTT. It codes for CASRPTGTGSPNTEAFF. Full variable domain (remainder filled in from reference TRBV19 and TRBJ1-1): DGGITQSPKYLFRKEGQNVTLSCEQNLNHDAMYWYRQDPGQGLRLIYYSQIVNDFQKGDIAEGYSVSREKKESFPLTVTSAQKNPTAFYLCASRPTGTGSPNTEAFFGQGTRLTVV.

V gene TRBV15 combines with J gene TRBJ2-4; 7 nucleotides match TRBD2. The germline CDR1 and CDR2 sequences are LNHNV and YYDKDF (reference sequence). The CDR3 is made up of 16 amino acids. The J segment lost 5 bases and the V segment lost 0 bases, leaving 7 bases of the junction unmatched. The CDR3 spells CATSRDWGGVENIQYF. CDR3 DNA: TGTGCCACCAGCAGAGATTGGGGGGGAGTCGAAAACATTCAGTACTTC.

This sequence joins TRBV27 and TRBJ2-3; 13 bases align to TRBD2. J gave up 7 bases and V 5 bases, and 12 bases lay outside the gene matches. Germline V CDR1 and CDR2: MNHEY, SMNVEV (reference sequence). The CDR3 covers 17 residues. The CDR3 DNA reads as TGTGCCAGCAGTAACCGACTAGCGGGGGGTGTTGACTATACGCAGTATTTT. Protein product: CASSNRLAGGVDYTQYF.

J is TRBJ2-4 and V is TRBV5-4; 14 nucleotides agree with TRBD2. This CDR3 region has 18 residues. Germline-derived CDR1 and CDR2 are SGHNT and YYREEE (reference sequence). V was clipped by 4 bases and J by 1 base; unmatched bases: 7. The CDR3 region is CASSPGTSGRIAKNIQYF. The CDR3 bases are TGTGCCAGCAGCCCCGGGACTAGCGGGAGAATTGCCAAAAACATTCAGTACTTC. Complete variable domain (other parts from reference TRBV5-4 and TRBJ2-4): ETGVTQSPTHLIKTRGQQVTLRCSSQSGHNTVSWYQQALGQGPQFIFQYYREEENGRGNFPPRFSGLQFPNYSSELNVNALELDDSALYLCASSPGTSGRIAKNIQYFGAGTRLSVL.

V is TRBV5-5 and J is TRBJ1-5, with TRBD1 matching over 7 bases. The length of the CDR3 is 17 residues. Trimming took 3 bases from V and 6 from J; bases not matched to a gene: 15. Germline loops: CDR1 SGHKS, CDR2 YYEKEE (reference sequence). CDR3 nucleotides: TGTGCCAGCAGCTCGTACCCGAGACAGGGAACGGGTCAGCCCCAGCATTTT. It codes for CASSSYPRQGTGQPQHF. Complete variable domain (other parts from reference TRBV5-5 and TRBJ1-5): DAGVTQSPTHLIKTRGQQVTLRCSPISGHKSVSWYQQVLGQGPQFIFQYYEKEERGRGNFPDRFSARQFPNYSSELNVNALLLGDSALYLCASSSYPRQGTGQPQHFGDGTRLSIL.

The chain links TRBV29-1 to TRBJ1-5; 7 bases map to TRBD1. Trimming took 5 bases from V and 9 from J; bases not matched to a gene: 4. Germline CDR1 SQVTM, CDR2 ANQGSEA. This CDR3 comprises 11 residues. Here the CDR3 reads CSVQGDGPQHF. CDR3 in DNA: TGCAGCGTTCAGGGGGATGGGCCCCAGCATTTT.

CDR3 coding DNA: TGTGCCAGCAGCATCTCGAACAGGGTTGCCTACAATGAGCAGTTCTTC. Its protein product is CASSISNRVAYNEQFF. The chain has TRBV7-6 and TRBJ2-1, with D perhaps matching TRBD1 (6 bases). The V and J ends lost 5 bases and 2 bases respectively, with 16 bases between them. The CDR3 length is 16 residues. Germline CDR1 SGHVS, CDR2 FNYEAQ.

The V and J genes are TRBV7-8 and TRBJ2-1, with 9 bases aligning to TRBD2. This CDR3 spans 15 amino acids. V lost 4 bases and J lost 2; bases outside the gene matches: 3. The germline CDR1 and CDR2 sequences are SGHVS and FQNEAQ. This CDR3 is CASSYSGSTYNEQFF. The CDR3 DNA reads TGTGCCAGCAGCTATAGCGGGAGCACCTACAATGAGCAGTTCTTC.

V and J are TRBV28 and TRBJ1-6, with a tentative D call TRBD1 (6 bases). The V and J ends lost 6 bases and 5 bases respectively, with 14 bases between them. The CDR3 is made up of 15 amino acids. CDR1 and CDR2 (germline): MDHEN, SYDVKM. CDR3 sequence (DNA): TGTGCCAGCAGCCCTCCCAGGGGAAATAATTCACCCCTCCACTTT. Protein product: CASSPPRGNNSPLHF.

This CDR3 is CASASRSSEKLFF. CDR3 DNA: TGTGCCAGCGCCTCCAGGTCGTCGGAAAAACTGTTTTTT. V and J are TRBV7-2 and TRBJ1-4, with D unresolved. V dropped 8 bases and J dropped 8 bases, with 15 bases sitting between them. The CDR3 runs to 13 residues. CDR1 SGHTA and CDR2 FQGNSA come from the germline V gene.

The chain has TRBV2 and TRBJ2-5; 9 bases line up with TRBD2. J lost 5 bases, V lost 2 bases, and 6 bases had no gene match. Germline assignment: CDR1 SNHLY and CDR2 FYNNEI. The CDR3 totals 15 residues. The CDR3 bases are TGTGCCAGCAGTGAAAACCTAGCGGGGTCGGAGACCCAGTACTTC. Protein sequence: CASSENLAGSETQYF.

The gene calls are TRBV7-2 and TRBJ1-2; D is unresolved. The V gene's germline CDR1 is SGHTA and CDR2 FQGNSA. The CDR3 is 13 amino acids. The V and J ends lost 1 base and 4 bases respectively, with 7 bases between them. The CDR3 DNA reads TGTGCCAGCAGCTTAGGGAGGGCCTATGGCTACACCTTC. Its protein product is CASSLGRAYGYTF.

The chain employs TRBV4-1 and TRBJ1-5; maybe TRBD1 (5 bases). CDR1 MGHRA and CDR2 YSYEKL come from the germline V gene. Trimming left V 1 base short and J 4 bases short, with 14 bases between. The CDR3 loop spans 16 amino acids. The CDR3 reads CASSQGLGTTNQPQHF. In DNA form, the CDR3 reads TGCGCCAGCAGCCAAGGCCTGGGGACTACTAATCAGCCCCAGCATTTT.